This T cell receptor beta chain was obtained from a study of T-cell memory formation after mild COVID-19. TCRdb re-called the 5' RACE reads with MiXCR, one entry per CDR3 protein. The sample contains about 440,000 distinct CDR3 sequences, around 18% of which appear only once. This CDR3 is 16 amino acids long. Trimming shortened V by 3 bases and J by 2 bases, and 17 bases separated the two germline ends. CDR1 is SGHRS, CDR2 YFSETQ, per germline. The TCR comes from an adult woman who had mild COVID-19 (a few samples of this study predate the infection). Cell type and time point are not known. Source material: PBMCs or a T cell subset sorted from them (not recorded which). The chain is built from TRBV5-1 and TRBJ2-5; D is ambiguous. The CDR3 bases are TGCGCCAGCAGCTCGTCGGGTCCTACAGCTCAAGAGACCCAGTACTTC. It yields the protein CASSSSGPTAQETQYF.